A selection of T cell receptor beta chains follows, all from one sample in a study of early T cells in non-severe SARS-CoV-2 infection. TCRdb reanalysed the 5' RACE reads using MiXCR and keeps one entry per CDR3 protein. The sample has approximately 31,000 distinct CDR3 sequences; 6.6% are singletons. Sequenced material: whole blood. The receptors were sampled from an adult who was a healthcare worker with PCR-confirmed SARS-CoV-2 infection or an uninfected control (not recorded which). Each CDR3 is given with its conserved first and last residue. Fields, in order: CDR3 DNA, CDR3 protein, D gene, V gene, J gene, clone size. D genes are given only for firm matches. Clone size is not always given. Where it is, it says once, few, many or a class for expanded clones.

CDR3nt: TGTGCCAGCAGCTTGGGCCGGATTGGCGTGGATACGCAGTATTTT
CDR3aa: CASSLGRIGVDTQYF
d_gene: NA
v_gene: TRBV11-2
j_gene: TRBJ2-3
abundance: many

CDR3nt: TGTGCCAGCAGCCTGATCCCCAATGAGCAGTTCTTC
CDR3aa: CASSLIPNEQFF
d_gene: NA
v_gene: TRBV28
j_gene: TRBJ2-1
abundance: medium-sized

CDR3nt: TGTGCCAGCAGTCACCGGGACAGGGGCCACGAGCAGTACTTC
CDR3aa: CASSHRDRGHEQYF
d_gene: TRBD1
v_gene: TRBV25-1
j_gene: TRBJ2-7
abundance: medium-sized

CDR3nt: TGTGCCAGCTCACCAGACAGAGGAACTGAAGCTTTCTTT
CDR3aa: CASSPDRGTEAFF
d_gene: NA
v_gene: TRBV18
j_gene: TRBJ1-1
abundance: many

CDR3nt: TGTGCCAGCACCCAATGGACCGTCACCGGGGAGCTGTTTTTT
CDR3aa: CASTQWTVTGELFF
d_gene: NA
v_gene: TRBV28
j_gene: TRBJ2-2
abundance: many

CDR3nt: TGTGCCAGCAGCTTACAGGCAGACACTGAAGCTTTCTTT
CDR3aa: CASSLQADTEAFF
d_gene: NA
v_gene: TRBV11-3
j_gene: TRBJ1-1
abundance: few

CDR3nt: TGCAGTGCTAGTCCCGACAGGGGGATACAGCCCCAGCATTTT
CDR3aa: CSASPDRGIQPQHF
d_gene: TRBD1
v_gene: TRBV20-1
j_gene: TRBJ1-5
abundance: many

CDR3nt: TGCGCCAGCAGCCAGATCCTACAGGGAACTGAAGCTTTCTTT
CDR3aa: CASSQILQGTEAFF
d_gene: NA
v_gene: TRBV4-3
j_gene: TRBJ1-1
abundance: many

CDR3nt: TGCGCCAGCAGCACAACTAGCGGGAGGATCAATGAGCAGTTCTTC
CDR3aa: CASSTTSGRINEQFF
d_gene: TRBD2
v_gene: TRBV5-1
j_gene: TRBJ2-1
abundance: many

CDR3nt: TGCAGTGCTCCCATTCCGGGGACAAACACCGGGGAGCTGTTTTTT
CDR3aa: CSAPIPGTNTGELFF
d_gene: NA
v_gene: TRBV20-1
j_gene: TRBJ2-2
abundance: many

CDR3nt: TGCAGTGTTGGGACCACCCTTAATGAAGCTTTCTTT
CDR3aa: CSVGTTLNEAFF
d_gene: NA
v_gene: TRBV20-1
j_gene: TRBJ1-1
abundance: NA

CDR3nt: TGTGCCAGCAGGGCCACAGGGGTCGATGAGCAGTTCTTC
CDR3aa: CASRATGVDEQFF
d_gene: TRBD1
v_gene: TRBV2
j_gene: TRBJ2-1
abundance: many

CDR3nt: TGTGCCAGCAGCGTTGACCTATCCACCTTTACGCAGTATTTT
CDR3aa: CASSVDLSTFTQYF
d_gene: NA
v_gene: TRBV9
j_gene: TRBJ2-3
abundance: few

CDR3nt: TGCAGTACCACACAACCACTAGGATTCTACGAGCAGTACTTC
CDR3aa: CSTTQPLGFYEQYF
d_gene: NA
v_gene: TRBV20-1
j_gene: TRBJ2-7
abundance: many

CDR3nt: TGTGCCAGCAGCTTATTAAGGGTTTTAGCTCACCCTACAACTAATGAAAAACTGTTTTTT
CDR3aa: CASSLLRVLAHPTTNEKLFF
d_gene: NA
v_gene: TRBV7-8
j_gene: TRBJ1-4
abundance: many

CDR3nt: TGTGCCAGCAGTTACACTCATTCGGGTTCCTACGAGCAGTACTTC
CDR3aa: CASSYTHSGSYEQYF
d_gene: NA
v_gene: TRBV6-2/TRBV6-3
j_gene: TRBJ2-7
abundance: many

CDR3nt: TGCAGCCCCAGGGGCGGCACTGAAGCTTTCTTT
CDR3aa: CSPRGGTEAFF
d_gene: NA
v_gene: TRBV20-1
j_gene: TRBJ1-1
abundance: many

CDR3nt: TGCAGTGCTAGAGGGACTAGCGGGAGGGGTGAGCAGTTCTTC
CDR3aa: CSARGTSGRGEQFF
d_gene: TRBD2
v_gene: TRBV20-1
j_gene: TRBJ2-1
abundance: many

CDR3nt: TGTGCCAGCAGCAAAGACTTGAAATACTATGGCTACACCTTC
CDR3aa: CASSKDLKYYGYTF
d_gene: NA
v_gene: TRBV21-1
j_gene: TRBJ1-2
abundance: NA

CDR3nt: TGTGCCAGCAGCTTACTTCAGGGCCCGGACACTGAAGCTTTCTTT
CDR3aa: CASSLLQGPDTEAFF
d_gene: NA
v_gene: TRBV11-2
j_gene: TRBJ1-1
abundance: medium-sized

CDR3nt: TGTGCCAGCAGTTACTCGGGAGGAGAGACCCAGTACTTC
CDR3aa: CASSYSGGETQYF
d_gene: NA
v_gene: TRBV6-5
j_gene: TRBJ2-5
abundance: many

CDR3nt: TGTGCCAGCAGCTGGAATCCAGGGCGAGAGCAGTACTTC
CDR3aa: CASSWNPGREQYF
d_gene: NA
v_gene: TRBV5-5
j_gene: TRBJ2-7
abundance: many

CDR3nt: TGCAGCGTTGGAGCGGGACAAGAGACCCAGTACTTC
CDR3aa: CSVGAGQETQYF
d_gene: TRBD2
v_gene: TRBV29-1
j_gene: TRBJ2-5
abundance: medium-sized

CDR3nt: TGTGCCAGCAGTCAGACAGGGTTTAACACCGGGGAGCTGTTTTTT
CDR3aa: CASSQTGFNTGELFF
d_gene: TRBD1
v_gene: TRBV12-3/TRBV12-4
j_gene: TRBJ2-2
abundance: medium-sized